The rows below give T cell receptor beta chains drawn from one sample of a study of blood T cell repertoires in COVID-19. The repertoire was sequenced with immunoSEQ multiplex PCR; TCRdb's copy has only in-frame clones and lacks some. The sample carries fewer than 600,000 clones, over 75% recorded once. Specimen: PBMCs or T cells enriched from blood (not recorded which). The origin of the receptors is a woman aged 40 to 55 who had recovered from COVID-19. Each CDR3 is given with its conserved first and last residue. D genes are given only for firm matches. Clone size is shown for a subset of rows, as once, few, many or a class of expanded clone.

few | TRBJ1-1 | . | TRBV2 | CASIPGRGQQNTEAFF | TGTGCCAGCATCCCAGGGCGGGGTCAACAGAACACTGAAGCTTTCTTT
. | TRBJ2-7 | . | TRBV20-1 | CSARAAYEQYF | TGCAGTGCTAGGGCTGCTTACGAGCAGTACTTC
once | TRBJ1-1 | . | TRBV18 | CASSPRAGDLSPEAFF | TGTGCCAGCTCACCACGGGCTGGTGACCTCAGCCCTGAAGCTTTCTTT
. | TRBJ2-3 | TRBD2 | TRBV5-5 | CASSLVATYLAGADSDTQYF | TGTGCCAGCAGCTTGGTTGCCACATACCTAGCGGGAGCCGATTCAGATACGCAGTATTTT
. | TRBJ1-1 | TRBD1 | TRBV14 | CASSQGQGRAEAFF | TGTGCCAGCAGCCAAGGACAGGGTCGGGCTGAAGCTTTCTTT
. | TRBJ2-7 | TRBD2 | TRBV5-4 | CASSLGGGSSGTYEQYF | TGTGCCAGCAGCTTGGGAGGTGGGTCTAGCGGGACCTACGAGCAGTACTTC
once | TRBJ2-3 | TRBD1 | TRBV6-6 | CASRRQQGPDTQYF | TGTGCCAGCAGAAGACAACAGGGGCCAGATACGCAGTATTTT
. | TRBJ2-1 | . | TRBV5-6 | CASSLVSEQFF | TGTGCCAGCAGCTTGGTATCTGAGCAGTTCTTC
. | TRBJ2-7 | . | TRBV3-1/TRBV3-2 | CASSPYQGSYEQYF | TGTGCCAGCAGCCCATACCAGGGTTCCTACGAGCAGTACTTC
once | TRBJ2-2 | . | TRBV7-9 | CASSLPVGSSNTGELFF | TGTGCCAGCAGCCTTCCGGTGGGCAGCTCGAACACCGGGGAGCTGTTTTTT
. | TRBJ1-3 | TRBD1 | TRBV3-1/TRBV3-2 | CASSQNRGLSGNTIYF | TGTGCCAGCAGCCAAAACAGGGGGCTTTCTGGAAACACCATATATTTT
. | TRBJ1-1 | . | TRBV5-1 | CASSLTIGGTEAFF | TGCGCCAGCAGCTTAACCATCGGGGGCACTGAAGCTTTCTTT
. | TRBJ1-5 | . | TRBV2 | CASSLGAGQPQHF | TGTGCCAGCAGTTTGGGGGCTGGTCAGCCCCAGCATTTT
. | TRBJ2-3 | . | TRBV2 | CASSVSTQYF | TGTGCCAGCAGTGTTAGTACGCAGTATTTT